The rows below give T cell receptor beta chains drawn from one sample of a study of regulatory T cells in long-lasting Graves disease. TCRdb re-called the multiplex PCR reads through MiXCR, storing one row per CDR3 protein. The table records approximately 350,000 distinct CDR3 sequences, 20% to 25% of them present only once. Source: peripheral blood mononuclear cells (PBMCs), taken when the disease was refractory, from a patient treated with antithyroid drugs. These receptors were taken from a middle-aged woman with Graves disease. CDR3s include the opening cysteine and the closing phenylalanine or tryptophan. Each record gives: V gene, J gene, D gene, clone size, CDR3 protein, CDR3 DNA. A D gene is named only where the DNA matches it firmly. Size is omitted from some rows. Given values are once, few, many or a class for expanded clones.

v_gene: TRBV11-1
j_gene: TRBJ2-7
d_gene: .
abundance: many
CDR3aa: CASRATGTLGDEQYF
CDR3nt: TGTGCCAGCAGGGCCACCGGGACCCTGGGGGACGAGCAGTACTTC

v_gene: TRBV28
j_gene: TRBJ1-2
d_gene: TRBD1
abundance: .
CDR3aa: CASSLNRGRYGYTF
CDR3nt: TGTGCCAGCAGTTTAAACAGGGGAAGGTATGGCTACACCTTC

v_gene: TRBV25-1
j_gene: TRBJ1-5
d_gene: .
abundance: many
CDR3aa: CATGYGNQPQHF
CDR3nt: TGTGCCACAGGGTATGGCAATCAGCCCCAGCATTTT

v_gene: TRBV27
j_gene: TRBJ2-7
d_gene: .
abundance: few
CDR3aa: CASSLTGPLVYEQYF
CDR3nt: TGTGCCAGCAGTTTAACGGGACCCCTGGTCTACGAGCAGTACTTC

v_gene: TRBV6-1
j_gene: TRBJ2-5
d_gene: TRBD2
abundance: many
CDR3aa: CASSTSSGSTETQYF
CDR3nt: TGTGCCAGCAGTACGTCTAGCGGGAGTACTGAGACCCAGTACTTC

v_gene: TRBV12-3/TRBV12-4
j_gene: TRBJ2-5
d_gene: .
abundance: many
CDR3aa: CASSPAGWETQYF
CDR3nt: TGTGCCAGCAGCCCTGCAGGGTGGGAGACCCAGTACTTC

v_gene: TRBV10-2
j_gene: TRBJ1-3
d_gene: .
abundance: many
CDR3aa: CASSESQTSGNTIYF
CDR3nt: TGCGCCAGCAGTGAGAGCCAGACCTCTGGAAACACCATATATTTT

v_gene: TRBV3-1
j_gene: TRBJ2-2
d_gene: .
abundance: few
CDR3aa: CASSQGMRNVDGELFF
CDR3nt: TGTGCCAGCAGCCAAGGTATGAGGAATGTTGACGGGGAGCTGTTTTTT

v_gene: TRBV28
j_gene: TRBJ1-5
d_gene: .
abundance: many
CDR3aa: CASSWAGMSNQPQHF
CDR3nt: TGTGCCAGCAGTTGGGCAGGGATGAGCAATCAGCCCCAGCATTTT

v_gene: TRBV20-1
j_gene: TRBJ1-5
d_gene: TRBD1
abundance: .
CDR3aa: CSVSLRTGGRQPQHF
CDR3nt: TGCAGTGTCTCCTTAAGGACAGGGGGTCGTCAGCCCCAGCATTTT

v_gene: TRBV11-1
j_gene: TRBJ2-7
d_gene: .
abundance: .
CDR3aa: CASSPQPGLLSSYEQYF
CDR3nt: TGTGCCAGCAGCCCGCAACCCGGACTCCTGAGCTCCTACGAGCAGTACTTC

v_gene: TRBV28
j_gene: TRBJ2-7
d_gene: TRBD2
abundance: few
CDR3aa: CASSPGLGLKYF
CDR3nt: TGTGCCAGCAGCCCGGGACTAGGCTTGAAATACTTC

v_gene: TRBV6-1
j_gene: TRBJ2-2
d_gene: TRBD1
abundance: many
CDR3aa: CASSGDLRGRTGITGELFF
CDR3nt: TGTGCCAGCAGTGGTGATCTAAGAGGCCGGACAGGGATCACCGGGGAGCTGTTTTTT

v_gene: TRBV11-2
j_gene: TRBJ1-5
d_gene: .
abundance: .
CDR3aa: CASSLVLGRRNQPQHF
CDR3nt: TGTGCCAGCAGCTTAGTTCTCGGGAGACGCAATCAGCCCCAGCATTTT

v_gene: TRBV12-3/TRBV12-4
j_gene: TRBJ2-2
d_gene: .
abundance: many
CDR3aa: CASRQTGVFTGELFF
CDR3nt: TGTGCCAGCCGTCAGACGGGGGTCTTCACCGGGGAGCTGTTTTTT

v_gene: TRBV7-9
j_gene: TRBJ2-7
d_gene: .
abundance: many
CDR3aa: CASSLGGSHYEQYF
CDR3nt: TGTGCCAGCAGCTTAGGGGGCTCACACTACGAGCAGTACTTC

v_gene: TRBV11-2
j_gene: TRBJ2-5
d_gene: .
abundance: many
CDR3aa: CASSREIQETQYF
CDR3nt: TGTGCCAGCAGCCGGGAGATCCAAGAGACCCAGTACTTC

v_gene: TRBV20-1
j_gene: TRBJ2-7
d_gene: TRBD2
abundance: few
CDR3aa: CSALASGTYEQYF
CDR3nt: TGCAGTGCTCTGGCTAGCGGAACCTACGAGCAGTACTTC

v_gene: TRBV29-1
j_gene: TRBJ1-1
d_gene: .
abundance: few
CDR3aa: CSVEENRAEAFF
CDR3nt: TGCAGCGTTGAAGAGAACCGGGCGGAAGCTTTCTTT

v_gene: TRBV28
j_gene: TRBJ2-1
d_gene: .
abundance: .
CDR3aa: CASTQGGHEQFF
CDR3nt: TGTGCCAGCACACAGGGTGGTCATGAGCAGTTCTTC

v_gene: TRBV3-1
j_gene: TRBJ1-1
d_gene: .
abundance: .
CDR3aa: CASSQETEAFF
CDR3nt: TGTGCCAGCAGCCAAGAGACAGAAGCTTTCTTT

v_gene: TRBV6-1
j_gene: TRBJ1-1
d_gene: .
abundance: .
CDR3aa: CASCRERDTEAFF
CDR3nt: TGTGCCAGTTGTAGGGAAAGGGACACTGAAGCTTTCTTT

v_gene: TRBV6-5
j_gene: TRBJ2-7
d_gene: .
abundance: many
CDR3aa: CASSYYAGYEQYF
CDR3nt: TGTGCCAGCAGTTACTACGCGGGGTACGAGCAGTACTTC

v_gene: TRBV2
j_gene: TRBJ2-5
d_gene: .
abundance: many
CDR3aa: CASNERKYQETQYF
CDR3nt: TGTGCCAGCAACGAGCGGAAGTACCAAGAGACCCAGTACTTC

v_gene: TRBV28
j_gene: TRBJ1-5
d_gene: .
abundance: many
CDR3aa: CASGTQTGRRQPQHF
CDR3nt: TGTGCCAGCGGTACCCAGACAGGAAGGCGTCAGCCCCAGCATTTT

v_gene: TRBV28
j_gene: TRBJ2-5
d_gene: .
abundance: many
CDR3aa: CASSFLRVRETQYF
CDR3nt: TGTGCCAGCAGTTTCCTTCGAGTTAGAGAGACCCAGTACTTC

v_gene: TRBV19
j_gene: TRBJ1-1
d_gene: .
abundance: few
CDR3aa: CASKTGYSRGTEAFF
CDR3nt: TGTGCCAGCAAAACAGGATATTCCCGGGGGACTGAAGCTTTCTTT

v_gene: TRBV2
j_gene: TRBJ2-1
d_gene: .
abundance: many
CDR3aa: CASRGNEQFF
CDR3nt: TGTGCCAGCAGGGGGAATGAGCAGTTCTTC

v_gene: TRBV28
j_gene: TRBJ1-1
d_gene: .
abundance: many
CDR3aa: CASSLGGGLLGTEAFF
CDR3nt: TGTGCCAGCAGTCTCGGGGGGGGGCTTTTGGGGACTGAAGCTTTCTTT

v_gene: TRBV28
j_gene: TRBJ2-7
d_gene: .
abundance: many
CDR3aa: CATEVMQPYEQYF
CDR3nt: TGTGCCACCGAGGTAATGCAGCCATACGAGCAGTACTTC

v_gene: TRBV7-9
j_gene: TRBJ2-7
d_gene: TRBD2
abundance: .
CDR3aa: CASSRPSGGSYEQYF
CDR3nt: TGTGCCAGCAGCCGGCCTAGCGGGGGCTCCTACGAGCAGTACTTC

v_gene: TRBV28
j_gene: TRBJ1-5
d_gene: .
abundance: many
CDR3aa: CASSWPRRVRVANQPQHF
CDR3nt: TGTGCCAGCAGTTGGCCCCGCAGGGTTAGGGTGGCTAATCAGCCCCAGCATTTT

v_gene: TRBV15
j_gene: TRBJ2-4
d_gene: TRBD2
abundance: .
CDR3aa: CATSLLRGGGVSLALNIQYF
CDR3nt: TGTGCCACCAGCCTGCTCCGCGGGGGTGGGGTAAGCCTGGCCCTAAACATTCAGTACTTC

v_gene: TRBV6-1
j_gene: TRBJ2-7
d_gene: TRBD2
abundance: many
CDR3aa: CASSEDTSGSYEQYF
CDR3nt: TGTGCCAGCAGTGAAGATACTAGCGGGAGTTACGAGCAGTACTTC

v_gene: TRBV20-1
j_gene: TRBJ2-7
d_gene: TRBD2
abundance: few
CDR3aa: CSASGTSGREINEQYF
CDR3nt: TGCAGTGCTAGCGGGACTAGCGGGAGGGAGATCAACGAGCAGTACTTC

v_gene: TRBV29-1
j_gene: TRBJ2-1
d_gene: TRBD2
abundance: .
CDR3aa: CSVEYLAGELDEQFF
CDR3nt: TGCAGCGTTGAATACTTGGCGGGAGAACTCGATGAGCAGTTCTTC

v_gene: TRBV7-9
j_gene: TRBJ2-5
d_gene: TRBD1
abundance: few
CDR3aa: CASSPRDRVETQYF
CDR3nt: TGTGCCAGCAGCCCCCGGGACAGGGTCGAGACCCAGTACTTC

v_gene: TRBV27
j_gene: TRBJ1-5
d_gene: TRBD1
abundance: few
CDR3aa: CASPPDRVSQPQHF
CDR3nt: TGTGCCAGCCCCCCTGACAGGGTGAGTCAGCCCCAGCATTTT

v_gene: TRBV18
j_gene: TRBJ2-5
d_gene: TRBD1
abundance: .
CDR3aa: CASSRTGQGLQETQYF
CDR3nt: TGTGCCAGCTCACGGACGGGACAGGGACTCCAAGAGACCCAGTACTTC

v_gene: TRBV28
j_gene: TRBJ2-7
d_gene: .
abundance: many
CDR3aa: CASSPPGAYEQYF
CDR3nt: TGTGCCAGCAGTCCGCCCGGGGCCTACGAGCAGTACTTC

v_gene: TRBV28
j_gene: TRBJ1-5
d_gene: .
abundance: many
CDR3aa: CASKEYSNQPQHF
CDR3nt: TGTGCCAGCAAAGAATATAGCAATCAGCCCCAGCATTTT

v_gene: TRBV28
j_gene: TRBJ2-5
d_gene: TRBD2
abundance: many
CDR3aa: CASSPYPGGTQYF
CDR3nt: TGTGCCAGCAGTCCTTACCCGGGAGGGACCCAGTACTTC

v_gene: TRBV25-1
j_gene: TRBJ2-5
d_gene: .
abundance: .
CDR3aa: CAGSGRGATGPQETQYF
CDR3nt: TGTGCCGGCAGTGGAAGGGGTGCCACCGGCCCCCAAGAGACCCAGTACTTC

v_gene: TRBV2
j_gene: TRBJ1-2
d_gene: .
abundance: many
CDR3aa: CASSEREWGLRLNYGYTF
CDR3nt: TGTGCCAGCAGTGAAAGAGAGTGGGGTTTGAGGCTTAACTATGGCTACACCTTC

v_gene: TRBV6-2/TRBV6-3
j_gene: TRBJ2-5
d_gene: .
abundance: many
CDR3aa: CASSYSEASETQYF
CDR3nt: TGTGCCAGCAGTTACTCGGAGGCGAGCGAGACCCAGTACTTC

v_gene: TRBV12-3/TRBV12-4
j_gene: TRBJ2-7
d_gene: TRBD2
abundance: many
CDR3aa: CASSSRTSGTGEQYF
CDR3nt: TGTGCCAGCAGTTCCCGGACTAGCGGGACGGGGGAGCAGTACTTC

v_gene: TRBV2
j_gene: TRBJ1-1
d_gene: TRBD1
abundance: many
CDR3aa: CASSQQGDRYTEAFF
CDR3nt: TGTGCCAGCAGCCAGCAGGGGGACAGGTACACTGAAGCTTTCTTT

v_gene: TRBV11-2
j_gene: TRBJ2-1
d_gene: TRBD2
abundance: few
CDR3aa: CASSLAGGSSRQFF
CDR3nt: TGTGCCAGCAGCTTAGCGGGAGGTTCTTCGAGGCAGTTCTTC

v_gene: TRBV2
j_gene: TRBJ2-7
d_gene: .
abundance: .
CDR3aa: CASSFHSEQYF
CDR3nt: TGTGCCAGCAGTTTCCATAGCGAGCAGTACTTC